This TCR beta chain was sequenced in a study of blood T cell repertoires in COVID-19. Across the study: PBMCs, B-cell-depleted T cells, or T cells provided the cDNA or gDNA that made up the material.

This clone came up once. As handled by the study authors: Nucleated cell counts were estimated from reference gene primer amplification. Clones were read by immunoSEQ multiplex PCR, and TCRdb kept only the in-frame ones, dropping some. Clone size and the V and J calls come from that table; the DNA yielded D and trimming. Of some 370,000 clones in the sample, around 91% were seen once. Germline V gene sequence: CDR1 SEHNR, CDR2 FQNEAQ (reference sequence). V was shortened by 0 bases and J by 0 bases, with 11 bases between the two germline ends. This CDR3 has 16 residues. This receptor was identified in a man between 18 and 35 years old with active or convalescent COVID-19. V is TRBV7-9 and J is TRBJ1-2, with D unclear. Material for sequencing was peripheral blood. This CDR3 reads CASSLATGTTNYGYTF. The CDR3 DNA is TGTGCCAGCAGCTTAGCGACTGGCACCACTAACTATGGCTACACCTTC.